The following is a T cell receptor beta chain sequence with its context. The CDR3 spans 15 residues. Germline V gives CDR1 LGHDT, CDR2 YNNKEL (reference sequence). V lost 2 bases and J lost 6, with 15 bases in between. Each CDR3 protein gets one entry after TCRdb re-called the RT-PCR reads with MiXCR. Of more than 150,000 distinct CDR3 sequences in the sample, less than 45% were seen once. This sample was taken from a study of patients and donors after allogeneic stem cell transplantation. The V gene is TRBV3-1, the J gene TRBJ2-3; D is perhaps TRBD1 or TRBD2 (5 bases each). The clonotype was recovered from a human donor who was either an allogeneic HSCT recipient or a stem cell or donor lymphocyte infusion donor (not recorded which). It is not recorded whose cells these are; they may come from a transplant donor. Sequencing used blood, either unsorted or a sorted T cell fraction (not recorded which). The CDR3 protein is CASSQLGPPLDTQYF. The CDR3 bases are TGTGCCAGCAGCCAACTGGGACCGCCGTTGGATACGCAGTATTTT.